A selection of T cell receptor beta chains follows, all from one sample in a study of blood T cell repertoires in COVID-19. This table comes from immunoSEQ multiplex PCR, and its TCRdb copy is limited to in-frame clones, with some not included. This table has over 250,000 clones, about 80% appearing once. Sequencing was done on a sample of peripheral blood. These receptors were obtained from a woman aged 45-60 years who had recovered from COVID-19. The CDR3 runs from the conserved cysteine through the conserved F or W. A D gene is named only where the DNA matches it firmly. Clone size, where shown, is once, few, many, or a class for clones that have expanded.

v_gene	j_gene	d_gene	abundance	CDR3aa	CDR3nt
TRBV5-1	TRBJ2-3	TRBD2	-	CASGEGSVGTDTQYF	TGCGCCAGCGGGGAGGGGTCGGTCGGCACAGATACGCAGTATTTT
TRBV5-5	TRBJ2-7	TRBD1	-	CASSHDRVAYEQYF	TGTGCCAGCAGCCACGACAGGGTGGCCTACGAGCAGTACTTC
TRBV18	TRBJ2-7	-	-	CASSPDAAVQQYF	TGTGCCAGCTCACCAGACGCCGCGGTTCAGCAGTACTTC
TRBV28	TRBJ2-7	TRBD2	-	CASSYPTSGGAGFPYEQYF	TGTGCCAGCAGTTACCCCACTAGCGGGGGGGCCGGTTTCCCCTACGAGCAGTACTTC
TRBV29-1	TRBJ1-1	-	once	CSVPRELNTEAFF	TGCAGCGTCCCGAGGGAGCTGAACACTGAAGCTTTCTTT
TRBV30	TRBJ2-5	-	-	CAWSVLETQYF	TGTGCCTGGAGTGTACTGGAGACCCAGTACTTC
TRBV6-5	TRBJ1-2	-	few	CASTTREGTYGYTF	TGTGCCAGCACCACGAGGGAGGGAACCTATGGCTACACCTTC
TRBV5-1	TRBJ2-3	TRBD2	-	CASSRGAGGAYADTQYF	TGCGCCAGCAGCCGAGGTGCCGGGGGGGCGTACGCAGATACGCAGTATTTT
TRBV15	TRBJ1-5	-	few	CATSRARLSNQPQHF	TGTGCCACCAGCAGAGCCAGGTTGAGCAATCAGCCCCAGCATTTT
TRBV4-1	TRBJ2-7	-	-	CASSQRGLTSYEQYF	TGCGCCAGCAGCCAGAGGGGACTGACATCTTACGAGCAGTACTTC
TRBV4-3	TRBJ2-1	TRBD2	-	CASSQGTSGRKSYNEQFF	TGCGCCAGCAGCCAAGGGACTAGCGGGAGGAAATCCTACAATGAGCAGTTCTTC
TRBV19	TRBJ2-4	TRBD1	-	CASSPPTPGQGTDIQYF	TGTGCCAGTAGCCCGCCGACTCCGGGACAGGGGACGGACATTCAGTACTTC
TRBV2	TRBJ2-5	-	-	CASSVRETQYF	TGTGCCAGCAGTGTCAGGGAGACCCAGTACTTC
TRBV11-2	TRBJ1-6	-	-	CASSSLGVTFNSPLHF	TGTGCCAGCAGCTCCCTGGGAGTTACTTTTAATTCACCCCTCCACTTT
TRBV19	TRBJ2-7	TRBD1	-	CASSTSSGGEQYF	TGTGCCAGTAGTACCTCTTCAGGGGGCGAGCAGTACTTC
TRBV3-1/TRBV3-2	TRBJ2-7	-	-	CASSHLRSYEQYF	TGTGCCAGCAGCCACCTGAGGTCCTACGAGCAGTACTTC
TRBV6-9	TRBJ2-1	TRBD2	-	CANRDYYQQNSGNEQFF	TGTGCCAACCGGGACTACTACCAACAAAATTCCGGCAATGAGCAGTTCTTC
TRBV11-3	TRBJ2-1	-	-	CASSLEPKTRGAEQFF	TGTGCCAGCAGCTTAGAGCCCAAGACCCGGGGTGCGGAGCAGTTCTTC